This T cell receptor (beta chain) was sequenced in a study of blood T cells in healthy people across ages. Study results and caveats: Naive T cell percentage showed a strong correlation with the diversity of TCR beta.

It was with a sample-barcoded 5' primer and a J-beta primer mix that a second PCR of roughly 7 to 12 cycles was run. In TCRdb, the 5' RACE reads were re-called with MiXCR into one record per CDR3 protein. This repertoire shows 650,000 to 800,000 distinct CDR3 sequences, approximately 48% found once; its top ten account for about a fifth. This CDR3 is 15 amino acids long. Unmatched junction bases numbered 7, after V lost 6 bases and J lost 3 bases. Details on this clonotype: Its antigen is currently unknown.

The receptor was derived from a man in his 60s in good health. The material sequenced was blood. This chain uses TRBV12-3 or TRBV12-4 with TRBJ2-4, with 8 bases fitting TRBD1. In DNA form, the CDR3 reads TGTGCCAGCAGCCCTTCGGACAGGGACAAAAACATTCAGTACTTC. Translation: CASSPSDRDKNIQYF.